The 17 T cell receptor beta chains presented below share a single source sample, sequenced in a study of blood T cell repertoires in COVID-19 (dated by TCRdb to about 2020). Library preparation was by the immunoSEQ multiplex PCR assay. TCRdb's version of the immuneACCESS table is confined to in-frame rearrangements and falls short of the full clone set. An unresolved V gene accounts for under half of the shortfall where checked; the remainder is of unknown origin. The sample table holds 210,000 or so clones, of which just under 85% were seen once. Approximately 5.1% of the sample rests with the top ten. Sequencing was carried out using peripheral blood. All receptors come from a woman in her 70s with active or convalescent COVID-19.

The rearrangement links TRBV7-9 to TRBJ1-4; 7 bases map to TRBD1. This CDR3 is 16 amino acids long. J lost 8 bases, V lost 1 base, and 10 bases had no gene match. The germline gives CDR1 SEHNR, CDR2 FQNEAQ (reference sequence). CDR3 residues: CASSLGRTGIAEKLFF. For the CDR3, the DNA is TGTGCCAGCAGCTTAGGACGGACAGGAATAGCGGAAAAACTGTTTTTT.

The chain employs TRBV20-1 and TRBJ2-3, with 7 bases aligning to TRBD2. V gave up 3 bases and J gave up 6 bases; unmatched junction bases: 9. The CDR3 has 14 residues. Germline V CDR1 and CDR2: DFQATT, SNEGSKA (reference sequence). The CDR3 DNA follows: TGCAGTGCTAGTGGCGGGAGCCCGTCGGATACGCAGTATTTT. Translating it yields CSASGGSPSDTQYF.

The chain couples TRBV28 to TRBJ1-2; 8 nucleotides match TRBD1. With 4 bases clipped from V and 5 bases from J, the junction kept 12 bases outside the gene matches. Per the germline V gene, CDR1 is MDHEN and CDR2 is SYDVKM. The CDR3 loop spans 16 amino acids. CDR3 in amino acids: CASSSISRTGRYGYTF. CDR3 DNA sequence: TGTGCCAGCAGTTCAATTTCCAGGACAGGGCGTTATGGCTACACCTTC.

CDR3 amino acids: CASSQDNLWGAAEETQYF. The CDR3 DNA reads as TGTGCCAGCAGCCAAGACAACCTATGGGGAGCAGCTGAAGAGACCCAGTACTTC. The chain is built from TRBV14 and TRBJ2-5; D is possibly TRBD2 (5 bases). CDR1 SGHDN and CDR2 FVKESK come from the germline V gene. The V end was cut by 0 bases, the J end by 3 bases, with 20 bases between. The CDR3 loop spans 18 amino acids.

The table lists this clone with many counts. CDR3 region: CASSRATTGNFYEQYF. The CDR3 DNA reads as TGTGCCAGTAGTCGAGCAACCACGGGGAACTTCTACGAGCAGTACTTC. The chain has TRBV19 and TRBJ2-7; a weak D match, TRBD2 (5 bases). Between the trimmed V and J ends, which lost 5 bases and 3 bases, there was a span of 20 bases. This CDR3 has 16 amino acids. CDR1 is LNHDA, CDR2 SQIVND, per germline (reference sequence).

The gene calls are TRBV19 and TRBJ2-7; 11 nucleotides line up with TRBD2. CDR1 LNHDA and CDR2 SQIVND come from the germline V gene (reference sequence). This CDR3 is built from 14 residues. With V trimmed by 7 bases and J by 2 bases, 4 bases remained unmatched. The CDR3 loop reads CASMETSGTYEQYF. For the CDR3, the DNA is TGTGCCAGTATGGAGACTAGCGGGACCTACGAGCAGTACTTC.

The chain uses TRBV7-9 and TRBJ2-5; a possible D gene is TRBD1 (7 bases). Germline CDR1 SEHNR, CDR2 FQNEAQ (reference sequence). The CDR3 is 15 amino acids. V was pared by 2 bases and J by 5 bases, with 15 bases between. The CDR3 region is CASSLWQGGRETQYF. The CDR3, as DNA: TGTGCCAGCAGCTTATGGCAGGGGGGTCGCGAGACCCAGTACTTC.

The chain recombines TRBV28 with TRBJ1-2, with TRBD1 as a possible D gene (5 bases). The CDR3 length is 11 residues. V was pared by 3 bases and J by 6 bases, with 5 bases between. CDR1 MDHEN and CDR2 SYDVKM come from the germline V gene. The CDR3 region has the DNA TGTGCCAGCAGTTTGACAGATGGCTACACCTTC. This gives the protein CASSLTDGYTF.

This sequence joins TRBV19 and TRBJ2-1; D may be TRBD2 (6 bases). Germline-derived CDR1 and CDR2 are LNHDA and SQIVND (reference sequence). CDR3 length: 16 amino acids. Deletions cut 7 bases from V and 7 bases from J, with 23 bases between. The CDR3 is CASTPSPGLRGNEQFF. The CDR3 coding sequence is TGTGCCAGTACCCCCTCGCCGGGACTTAGGGGAAATGAGCAGTTCTTC. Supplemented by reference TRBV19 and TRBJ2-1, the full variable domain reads DGGITQSPKYLFRKEGQNVTLSCEQNLNHDAMYWYRQDPGQGLRLIYYSQIVNDFQKGDIAEGYSVSREKKESFPLTVTSAQKNPTAFYLCASTPSPGLRGNEQFFGPGTRLTVL.

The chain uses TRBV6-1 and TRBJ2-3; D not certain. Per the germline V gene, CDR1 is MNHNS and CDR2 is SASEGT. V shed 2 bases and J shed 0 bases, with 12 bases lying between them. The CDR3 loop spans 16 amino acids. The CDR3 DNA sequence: TGTGCCAGCAGTGAAAATCTGCTACGGAGCACAGATACGCAGTATTTT. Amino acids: CASSENLLRSTDTQYF.

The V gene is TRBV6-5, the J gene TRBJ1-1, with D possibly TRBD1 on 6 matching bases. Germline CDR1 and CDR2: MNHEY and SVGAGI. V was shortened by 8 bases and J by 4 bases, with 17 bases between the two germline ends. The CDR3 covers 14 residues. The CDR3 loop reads CASGGQGKSTEAFF. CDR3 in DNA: TGTGCCAGCGGGGGCCAGGGGAAGAGCACTGAAGCTTTCTTT.

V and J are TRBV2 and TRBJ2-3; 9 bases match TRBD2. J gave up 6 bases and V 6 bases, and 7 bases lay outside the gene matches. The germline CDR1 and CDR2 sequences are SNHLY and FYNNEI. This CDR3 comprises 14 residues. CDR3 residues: CASSQQREADTQYF. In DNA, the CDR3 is TGTGCCAGCAGCCAACAGCGGGAGGCCGATACGCAGTATTTT.

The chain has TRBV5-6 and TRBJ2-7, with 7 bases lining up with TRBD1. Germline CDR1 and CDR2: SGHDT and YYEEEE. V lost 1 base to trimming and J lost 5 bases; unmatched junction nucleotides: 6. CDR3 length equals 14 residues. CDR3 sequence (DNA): TGTGCCAGCAGCTTGTTAGAGGGGGCCCACGAGCAGTACTTC. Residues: CASSLLEGAHEQYF.

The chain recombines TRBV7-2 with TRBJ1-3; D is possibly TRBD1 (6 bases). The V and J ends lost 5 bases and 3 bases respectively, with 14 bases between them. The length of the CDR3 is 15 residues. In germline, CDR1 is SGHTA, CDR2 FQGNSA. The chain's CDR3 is CASSRGGGSGNTIYF. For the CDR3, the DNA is TGTGCCAGCAGCCGGGGGGGCGGAAGTGGAAACACCATATATTTT.

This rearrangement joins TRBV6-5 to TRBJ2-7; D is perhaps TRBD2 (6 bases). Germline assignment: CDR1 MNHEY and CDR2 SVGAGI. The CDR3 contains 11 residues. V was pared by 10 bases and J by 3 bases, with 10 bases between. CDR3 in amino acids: CATQRVYEQYF. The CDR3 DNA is TGTGCCACCCAGCGGGTCTACGAGCAGTACTTC.

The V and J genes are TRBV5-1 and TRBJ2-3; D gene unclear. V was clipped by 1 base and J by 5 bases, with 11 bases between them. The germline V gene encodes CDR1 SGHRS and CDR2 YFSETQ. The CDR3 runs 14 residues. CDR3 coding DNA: TGCGCCAGCAGCTTGAACCCCGGCGGAGATACGCAGTATTTT. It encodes CASSLNPGGDTQYF.

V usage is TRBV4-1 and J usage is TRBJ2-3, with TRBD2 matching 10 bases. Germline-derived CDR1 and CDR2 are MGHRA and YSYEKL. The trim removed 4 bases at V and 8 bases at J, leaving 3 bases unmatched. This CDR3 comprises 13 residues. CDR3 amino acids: CASSLIAGGTQYF. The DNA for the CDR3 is TGCGCCAGCAGCCTTATAGCGGGAGGTACGCAGTATTTT.